The next 16 T cell receptor beta chains were all read from a single sample in a study of T cells after yellow fever vaccination. TCRdb recomputed calls from the 5' RACE reads with MiXCR, one row per CDR3 protein. The sample includes hundreds of thousands of distinct CDR3 sequences, about 8.7% of them seen just once. The sequences come from PBMCs, collected on the day of the first yellow fever vaccination. The source is a man aged 18 to 30 who received the YFV17D yellow fever vaccine.

This clonotype occurred a few times. CDR3 in amino acids: CAISLGTDQAAFF. CDR3 bases: TGTGCCATCAGCCTTGGGACAGACCAAGCAGCTTTCTTT. The gene calls are TRBV10-3 and TRBJ1-1, with TRBD1 matching over 7 bases. J was trimmed by 10 bases and V by 6 bases; bases with no gene match: 11. The CDR3 has 13 amino acids. Germline lookup yields CDR1 ENHRY and CDR2 SYGVKD.

This clonotype has more than one count but fewer than ten. The chain links TRBV28 to TRBJ1-1; perhaps TRBD1 as D (5 bases). V shed 6 bases and J shed 4 bases, with 18 bases lying between them. CDR1 and CDR2 from the germline V gene are MDHEN and SYDVKM. CDR3 length: 15 amino acids. As DNA, the CDR3 is TGTGCCAGCAGCGAACTCCGGGACCCCGTCACTGAAGCTTTCTTT. Its translation is CASSELRDPVTEAFF.

This clonotype was seen many times. This chain joins TRBV7-2 and TRBJ2-1, with D maybe TRBD2 (5 bases). The germline V and J ends were trimmed by 7 bases and 7 bases, with 20 bases remaining between them. CDR1 and CDR2 from the germline V gene are SGHTA and FQGNSA. There are 15 residues in the CDR3. The CDR3 nucleotides read TGTGCCAGCAACGACCCAGGAGGCTACCGGAATGAGCAGTTCTTC. Its protein product is CASNDPGGYRNEQFF. Drawing the rest from reference TRBV7-2 and TRBJ2-1, the complete variable domain is GAGVSQSPSNKVTEKGKDVELRCDPISGHTALYWYRQSLGQGLEFLIYFQGNSAPDKSGLPSDRFSAERTGGSVSTLTIQRTQQEDSAVYLCASNDPGGYRNEQFFGPGTRLTVL.

This clonotype was seen a handful of times. This chain links TRBV5-6 with TRBJ2-7; no firm D call. The CDR3 runs to 17 residues. Germline lookup yields CDR1 SGHDT and CDR2 YYEEEE. V lost 0 bases to trimming and J lost 0 bases, with 16 bases between them. CDR3 sequence reads: CASSLGMVGPGSYEQYF. The CDR3 bases are TGTGCCAGCAGCTTGGGGATGGTTGGGCCCGGCTCCTACGAGCAGTACTTC.

This clonotype came up a few times. The chain employs TRBV11-2 and TRBJ2-1; TRBD2 agrees at 10 bases. Unmatched junction bases numbered 7, after V lost 1 base and J lost 4 bases. The CDR3 sequence is 17 residues long. CDR1 is SGHAT and CDR2 is FQNNGV in the germline V gene. This chain's CDR3 is CASSLGKRGGRYNEQFF. The DNA for the CDR3 is TGTGCCAGCAGCTTAGGGAAGCGGGGGGGCCGTTACAATGAGCAGTTCTTC.

This clonotype was counted between two and nine times. This chain links TRBV3-1 with TRBJ1-5; no clear D. The germline V gene has CDR1 LGHDT and CDR2 YNNKEL (reference sequence). There are 14 residues in the CDR3. Trimming took 1 base from V and 4 from J, leaving 8 bases between them. This CDR3 is CASSQVFQNQPQHF. Here the CDR3 DNA reads TGTGCCAGCAGCCAAGTCTTCCAGAATCAGCCCCAGCATTTT.

This clonotype turned up a few times. The chain links TRBV9 to TRBJ2-5; tentatively, D is TRBD2 (5 bases). V lost 4 bases, J lost 2 bases, and 9 bases lay in between. CDR1 is SGDLS, CDR2 YYNGEE, per germline. CDR3 size: 13 residues. The CDR3 DNA follows: TGTGCCAGCAGCAAAACTAGTCAAGAGACCCAGTACTTC. Translation gives CASSKTSQETQYF.

The chain uses TRBV11-2 and TRBJ2-1; 14 nucleotides line up with TRBD2. Per germline, CDR1 SGHAT and CDR2 FQNNGV. V was clipped by 5 bases and J by 4 bases; unmatched bases: 10. The CDR3 runs to 18 residues. The DNA for the CDR3 is TGTGCCAGCAGCAGCCCGGCCGGGACTAGCGGGGGTTACAATGAGCAGTTCTTC. Protein product: CASSSPAGTSGGYNEQFF.

This clonotype was recorded a few times. The rearrangement joins TRBV5-1 to TRBJ2-7; 7 bases match TRBD1. The J segment lost 5 bases and the V segment lost 0 bases, leaving 5 bases of the junction unmatched. Germline CDR1 SGHRS, CDR2 YFSETQ. This CDR3 region has 14 residues. This CDR3 is CASSLGQGANEQYV. CDR3 DNA: TGCGCCAGCAGCTTGGGACAGGGCGCTAACGAGCAGTACGTC.

The chain recombines TRBV4-2 with TRBJ2-5; tentatively, D is TRBD1 or TRBD2 (5 bases each). The V end was cut by 0 bases, the J end by 5 bases, with 16 bases between. The germline V gene has CDR1 LGHNA and CDR2 YNFKEQ. This CDR3 region has 16 residues. This chain's CDR3 is CASSQDPLGVWETQYF. DNA of the CDR3: TGTGCCAGCAGCCAAGATCCTTTGGGGGTTTGGGAGACCCAGTACTTC.

This clonotype has at least ten counts. The gene calls are TRBV28 and TRBJ2-6; no definite D call. The germline CDR1 and CDR2 sequences are MDHEN and SYDVKM. Trimming took 6 bases from V and 5 from J, leaving 5 bases between them. The CDR3 runs 12 residues. The CDR3: CASSLWANVLTF. As DNA, the CDR3 is TGTGCCAGCAGCCTCTGGGCCAACGTCCTGACTTTC.

Ten or more counts support this clonotype. The V gene is TRBV4-2, the J gene TRBJ2-7; no firm D call. The CDR3 consists of 19 residues. V was trimmed by 2 bases and J by 3 bases, leaving 26 bases between them. Germline V lookup: CDR1 LGHNA, CDR2 YNFKEQ. For the CDR3, the DNA is TGTGCCAGCAGCCAAATTCTAGACCTACCCGGGTGGGCCAACTACGAGCAGTACTTC. This codes for CASSQILDLPGWANYEQYF.

This clonotype was seen a few times. The gene calls are TRBV7-3 and TRBJ2-5; D is possibly TRBD2 (6 bases). This CDR3 contains 14 residues. V dropped 1 base and J dropped 8 bases, with 14 bases sitting between them. Germline V gene sequence: CDR1 SGHTA, CDR2 FQGTGA. CDR3 coding DNA: TGTGCCAGCAGCTTAAGCGGGGACTCCTTAACCCAGTACTTC. Its protein is CASSLSGDSLTQYF.

The rearrangement uses TRBV28 and TRBJ1-1, with TRBD1 as a possible D gene (5 bases). This CDR3 comprises 16 residues. V dropped 3 bases and J dropped 0 bases, with 14 bases sitting between them. Germline assignment: CDR1 MDHEN and CDR2 SYDVKM. Here the CDR3 reads CASSLGPFHLNTEAFF. CDR3 coding DNA: TGTGCCAGCAGTTTGGGGCCGTTCCATTTGAACACTGAAGCTTTCTTT. Based on the CDR3 plus reference TRBV28 and TRBJ1-1, the full variable domain is DVKVTQSSRYLVKRTGEKVFLECVQDMDHENMFWYRQDPGLGLRLIYFSYDVKMKEKGDIPEGYSVSREKKERFSLILESASTNQTSMYLCASSLGPFHLNTEAFFGQGTRLTVV.

In DNA, the CDR3 is TGTGCCAGCAGTTACTCTGGACAGGGAGGCGAGCAGTACGTC. Translated, it gives CASSYSGQGGEQYV. The V gene is TRBV7-9, the J gene TRBJ2-7, with TRBD1 matching over 8 bases. The length of the CDR3 is 14 residues. Losses at the gene ends were 6 bases for V and 6 bases for J; bases not matched to a gene: 10. Germline CDR1 and CDR2: SEHNR and FQNEAQ (reference sequence).

Only a few counts were recorded for this clonotype. The V gene is TRBV10-3, the J gene TRBJ2-5; TRBD2 might be the D (5 bases). The CDR3 consists of 13 residues. CDR1 and CDR2 from the germline V gene are ENHRY and SYGVKD. Trimming pared 6 bases from V and 4 bases from J, leaving 12 bases between. CDR3 in amino acids: CAIRREIGETQYF. CDR3 bases: TGTGCCATCAGAAGGGAGATCGGAGAGACCCAGTACTTC.